This entry is about one TCR beta chain. Its antigen remains unidentified. V was clipped by 3 bases and J by 5 bases, with 10 bases between them. Germline CDR1 and CDR2: MGHRA and YSYEKL. This CDR3 spans 13 amino acids. Some clones are missing from TCRdb's copy, which holds only in-frame ones; the method was immunoSEQ multiplex PCR. The data show around 250,000 clones, with 90% seen just once and around 3.1% held by the top ten. From the 120-subject validation cohort, which was separate from the roughly 670-subject first cohort, the donors were drawn. The data belong to a study of cytomegalovirus exposure and HLA in healthy donors. At the level of the study: The platform used for the 95 to 150 validation repertoires matched that of the 600 to 800 first-cohort repertoires, a later analysis reported.

Points from the study as a whole: The classifier reportedly diagnosed cytomegalovirus status with high specificity and sensitivity. The investigators catalogued under 200 TCR beta chains as cytomegalovirus-associated.

J is TRBJ2-5 and V is TRBV4-1; a weak D match, TRBD1 (7 bases). Sequenced sample: PBMCs. This clonotype was sampled from a woman under 40 in good health and CMV-seronegative. CDR3 bases: TGCGCCAGCAGCCAGACAGGGAGGGAGACCCAGTACTTC. It codes for CASSQTGRETQYF.